The 27 T cell receptor beta chains presented below share a single source sample, sequenced in a study of identical twins. Each CDR3 protein gets one entry after TCRdb re-called the 5' RACE reads with MiXCR. The data contain about 530,000 distinct CDR3 sequences, 20% to 25% of them singletons. The sample also formed part of further work on yellow fever vaccine responses in identical twins.

Sequenced sample: CD4+ T cells sorted from blood. These receptors were collected from a woman between 18 and 29 years old in good health.

This clonotype was observed a handful of times. V gene TRBV12-3 or TRBV12-4 combines with J gene TRBJ1-5; maybe TRBD1 (6 bases). This CDR3 has 15 residues. Trimming took 6 bases from V and 4 from J, leaving 16 bases between them. CDR3: CASSALDSLNQPQHF. CDR3 in DNA: TGTGCCAGCAGCGCCCTGGACAGCCTAAATCAGCCCCAGCATTTT.

This clonotype was picked up a small number of times. The chain is built from TRBV29-1 and TRBJ1-1; unclear D gene. The V gene lost 8 bases and the J gene lost 0 bases, with 10 bases spanning the gap. This CDR3 comprises 12 residues. Germline V gene lookup returns CDR1 SQVTM and CDR2 ANQGSEA. CDR3 nucleotides: TGCAGCTTCCGACGGTTGAACACTGAAGCTTTCTTT. Encoded protein: CSFRRLNTEAFF.

The rearrangement uses TRBV12-3 or TRBV12-4 and TRBJ1-2, with 7 positions matching TRBD1. Trimming cost V 1 base and J 4 bases; bases outside gene matches: 6. The CDR3 runs to 15 residues. The CDR3 sequence: CASSLGGTATYGYTF. CDR3 nucleotide sequence: TGTGCCAGCAGTTTAGGAGGGACAGCGACCTATGGCTACACCTTC.

The sample holds a few counts of this clonotype. The chain couples TRBV2 to TRBJ1-1; 9 bases map to TRBD1. V was clipped by 5 bases and J by 5 bases; unmatched bases: 9. Germline-derived CDR1 and CDR2 are SNHLY and FYNNEI. The CDR3 consists of 15 residues. The CDR3 DNA is TGTGCCAGCAGTAAAACCGGGACAGGGATGACTGAAGCTTTCTTT. Encoded protein: CASSKTGTGMTEAFF.

This clonotype was found a few times. This sequence joins TRBV24-1 and TRBJ2-1; D is possibly TRBD1 or TRBD2 (6 bases each). CDR1 and CDR2 (germline): KGHDR, SFDVKD. Between the trimmed V and J ends, which lost 4 bases and 8 bases, there was a span of 11 bases. The CDR3 spans 13 residues. The CDR3 here is CATSEGGPYEQFF. Here the CDR3 DNA reads TGTGCCACCAGTGAAGGGGGGCCGTATGAGCAGTTCTTC.

The table lists this clonotype with a few counts. The chain couples TRBV28 to TRBJ2-1; 8 bases match TRBD1. Losses at the gene ends were 6 bases for V and 4 bases for J; bases not matched to a gene: 5. Germline lookup yields CDR1 MDHEN and CDR2 SYDVKM. The CDR3 is made up of 14 amino acids. DNA of the CDR3: TGTGCCAGCAGGGGAGGACAGGGTTACAATGAGCAGTTCTTC. Its translation is CASRGGQGYNEQFF. Full variable domain (missing parts from reference TRBV28 and TRBJ2-1): DVKVTQSSRYLVKRTGEKVFLECVQDMDHENMFWYRQDPGLGLRLIYFSYDVKMKEKGDIPEGYSVSREKKERFSLILESASTNQTSMYLCASRGGQGYNEQFFGPGTRLTVL.

The chain joins TRBV6-5 to TRBJ1-5; 9 bases agree with TRBD1. Trimming removed 4 bases from V and 2 bases from J; junction bases left unmatched: 6. The CDR3 is made up of 16 amino acids. The germline CDR1 and CDR2 sequences are MNHEY and SVGAGI. CDR3 region: CASSLQQGARNQPQHF. The CDR3 nucleotides read TGTGCCAGCAGTTTACAACAGGGGGCACGCAATCAGCCCCAGCATTTT.

The chain has TRBV23-1 and TRBJ2-1; the D call may be TRBD1 or TRBD2 (7 bases each). TRBV23-1 falls under the ORF class, with uncertain function. V dropped 1 base and J dropped 6 bases, with 19 bases sitting between them. CDR3 length: 17 amino acids. CDR3 sequence reads: CASSQYDREGYPNEQFF. CDR3 nucleotides: TGCGCCAGCAGTCAATACGACAGGGAGGGTTATCCCAATGAGCAGTTCTTC.

This clonotype was seen once. The chain links TRBV29-1 to TRBJ2-7; D unclear. The length of the CDR3 is 12 residues. In germline, CDR1 is SQVTM, CDR2 ANQGSEA. Trimming took off 7 bases at V and 0 bases at J, with 10 bases between the two ends. This CDR3 reads CSASDNSYEQYF. As DNA, the CDR3 is TGCAGCGCATCGGATAACTCCTACGAGCAGTACTTC.

J is TRBJ2-1 and V is TRBV12-3 or TRBV12-4; 10 bases agree with TRBD2. The CDR3 totals 16 residues. V lost 2 bases, J lost 4 bases, and 5 bases stayed unmatched. CDR3 bases: TGTGCCAGCAGTTTATACCTAGCGGGAGCTTACAATGAGCAGTTCTTC. This codes for CASSLYLAGAYNEQFF.

This clonotype was picked up one time. The chain combines TRBV7-2 with TRBJ2-1, with 7 bases fitting TRBD2. The V segment lost 1 base and the J segment 2 bases; nucleotides outside the gene matches: 5. The germline CDR1 and CDR2 sequences are SGHTA and FQGNSA. CDR3 length equals 16 residues. CDR3 DNA sequence: TGTGCCAGCAGCTTAGGGGGTAGCGGGCCCTACAATGAGCAGTTCTTC. Translating gives CASSLGGSGPYNEQFF.

The gene calls are TRBV5-1 and TRBJ2-3, with TRBD2 matching 7 bases. Germline V gene sequence: CDR1 SGHRS, CDR2 YFSETQ. The CDR3 runs 17 residues. V lost 4 bases and J lost 1; bases outside the gene matches: 12. The CDR3 DNA follows: TGCGCCAGCAGCAATGGCAAGGGAGGGGCCGGCACAGATACGCAGTATTTT. The encoded protein is CASSNGKGGAGTDTQYF.

This clonotype has a handful of counts. J is TRBJ1-3 and V is TRBV12-3 or TRBV12-4; D is unclear. The length of the CDR3 is 11 residues. Trimming took 8 bases from V and 4 from J, leaving 6 bases between them. The chain's CDR3 is CASGQGNTIYF. The CDR3 nucleotides are TGTGCCAGCGGCCAAGGAAACACCATATATTTT.

The chain is built from TRBV5-6 and TRBJ1-5; D remains unclear. The CDR3 has 15 residues. V lost 5 bases and J lost 4, with 16 bases in between. The germline V gene has CDR1 SGHDT and CDR2 YYEEEE. CDR3 sequence reads: CASSFRTTPNQPQHF. As DNA, the CDR3 is TGTGCCAGCAGTTTCAGAACGACCCCAAATCAGCCCCAGCATTTT.

The gene calls are TRBV28 and TRBJ1-2; 9 nucleotides agree with TRBD1. The length of the CDR3 is 15 residues. Germline loops: CDR1 MDHEN, CDR2 SYDVKM. V dropped 5 bases and J dropped 5; count of bases not matched to a gene: 9. In DNA, the CDR3 is TGTGCCAGCAGTCCGCAGGACAGGGGAAATTATGGCTACACCTTC. Protein: CASSPQDRGNYGYTF.

The chain links TRBV20-1 to TRBJ2-3, with D possibly being TRBD1 (6 bases). Per germline, CDR1 DFQATT and CDR2 SNEGSKA (reference sequence). The V end was cut by 3 bases, the J end by 2 bases, with 9 bases between. The CDR3 length is 13 residues. CDR3 residues: CSASDRNTDTQYF. The CDR3 DNA reads as TGCAGTGCTAGCGACAGGAACACAGATACGCAGTATTTT.

This chain connects TRBV5-1 to TRBJ2-1, with 7 bases fitting TRBD2. With V trimmed by 0 bases and J by 5 bases, 5 bases remained unmatched. This CDR3 is built from 15 residues. Germline CDR1 is SGHRS and CDR2 is YFSETQ. CDR3 amino acids: CASSLATSANNEQFF. Here the CDR3 DNA reads TGCGCCAGCAGCTTGGCAACTAGCGCTAACAATGAGCAGTTCTTC.

This clonotype turned up a few times. The chain carries TRBV12-3 or TRBV12-4 and TRBJ2-5, with D possibly TRBD2 on 6 matching bases. CDR3 length: 14 residues. The germline V and J ends were trimmed by 3 bases and 7 bases, with 15 bases remaining between them. CDR3 in amino acids: CASSFERPGGTQYF. The DNA of the CDR3 is TGTGCCAGCAGTTTTGAGCGGCCCGGGGGGACCCAGTACTTC.

This clonotype was detected only a few times. V usage is TRBV2 and J usage is TRBJ1-1, with D possibly matching TRBD1 (5 bases). V dropped 0 bases and J dropped 4 bases, with 9 bases sitting between them. The CDR3 contains 14 residues. In germline, CDR1 is SNHLY, CDR2 FYNNEI. The CDR3 loop is CASSEAGVGTEAFF. The CDR3, as DNA: TGTGCCAGCAGTGAAGCGGGGGTTGGCACTGAAGCTTTCTTT.

This clonotype was counted many times. The genes are TRBV12-3 or TRBV12-4 and TRBJ1-1; no reliable D call. V was trimmed by 4 bases and J by 1 base, leaving 7 bases between them. This CDR3 has 13 amino acids. The CDR3 sequence is CASSYFQNTEAFF. The CDR3 nucleotides read TGTGCCAGCAGTTATTTCCAGAACACTGAAGCTTTCTTT.

The sample holds a few counts of this clonotype. This chain links TRBV12-3 or TRBV12-4 with TRBJ1-1; D unresolved. Trimming left V 3 bases short and J 5 bases short, with 16 bases between. This CDR3 contains 15 residues. The CDR3 DNA sequence: TGTGCCAGCAGTTTGGGTGTAGGCGGTAGGACTGAAGCTTTCTTT. It encodes CASSLGVGGRTEAFF.

The chain is built from TRBV20-1 and TRBJ2-5; D perhaps matches TRBD2 (5 bases). Germline CDR1 reads DFQATT; CDR2 reads SNEGSKA (reference sequence). The CDR3 totals 16 residues. V lost 3 bases, J lost 3 bases, and 20 bases lay in between. The CDR3 protein is CSASIGPRSGKETQYF. CDR3 bases: TGCAGTGCTAGCATTGGGCCCCGAAGCGGTAAAGAGACCCAGTACTTC.

Concerning this clonotype: One end of the junction varies from germline; a read error may be responsible. The CDR3, as DNA: TGTGCCACCTCGACAGGGGGAAACATTGAAGCTTTCTTT. Translated: CATSTGGNIEAFF. The chain uses TRBV10-3 and TRBJ1-1; 9 positions match TRBD1. The CDR3 loop spans 13 amino acids. Germline-derived CDR1 and CDR2 are ENHRY and SYGVKD.

This clonotype was seen a handful of times. The J gene is TRBJ1-2, the V gene TRBV4-1, with 7 bases aligning to TRBD1. The V gene end was trimmed by 5 bases and the J gene end by 2 bases; junction bases not matched to a gene: 11. CDR3 length: 16 residues. Germline CDR1 and CDR2: MGHRA and YSYEKL. The CDR3 loop reads CASSDQPGQSNYGYTF. In DNA form, the CDR3 reads TGCGCCAGCAGCGACCAACCGGGACAGAGCAACTATGGCTACACCTTC.

In its sample, this clonotype was seen a few times. The CDR3 loop is CASSLASVQETQYF. Here the CDR3 DNA reads TGTGCCAGCAGCTTAGCCTCGGTCCAAGAGACCCAGTACTTC. V and J are TRBV7-8 and TRBJ2-5; D uncertain. The length of the CDR3 is 14 residues. V gave up 0 bases and J gave up 1 base, with 6 bases separating them. Germline CDR1 and CDR2: SGHVS and FQNEAQ. Using reference TRBV7-8 and TRBJ2-5 for the parts outside the CDR3, the full variable domain is GAGVSQSPRYKVAKRGQDVALRCDPISGHVSLFWYQQALGQGPEFLTYFQNEAQLDKSGLPSDRFFAERPEGSVSTLKIQRTQQEDSAVYLCASSLASVQETQYFGPGTRLLVL.

This clonotype was seen ten or more times. The V call is TRBV20-1, the J call TRBJ2-1; 14 bases line up with TRBD2. The CDR3 is made up of 17 amino acids. V dropped 1 base and J dropped 6; count of bases not matched to a gene: 8. Germline CDR1 reads DFQATT; CDR2 reads SNEGSKA (reference sequence). CDR3 coding DNA: TGCAGTGCTAGAGTAAGGGGACTAGCGGGGGTGGTCAATGAGCAGTTCTTC. Amino acid sequence: CSARVRGLAGVVNEQFF.

This clonotype was counted at least ten times. The chain is built from TRBV28 and TRBJ2-7, with D uncertain. The germline gives CDR1 MDHEN, CDR2 SYDVKM. The CDR3 length is 12 residues. V lost 6 bases to trimming and J lost 0 bases, with 6 bases between them. The CDR3 spells CASSKGSYEQYV. The CDR3 region has the DNA TGTGCCAGCAGCAAGGGCTCCTACGAGCAGTACGTC.